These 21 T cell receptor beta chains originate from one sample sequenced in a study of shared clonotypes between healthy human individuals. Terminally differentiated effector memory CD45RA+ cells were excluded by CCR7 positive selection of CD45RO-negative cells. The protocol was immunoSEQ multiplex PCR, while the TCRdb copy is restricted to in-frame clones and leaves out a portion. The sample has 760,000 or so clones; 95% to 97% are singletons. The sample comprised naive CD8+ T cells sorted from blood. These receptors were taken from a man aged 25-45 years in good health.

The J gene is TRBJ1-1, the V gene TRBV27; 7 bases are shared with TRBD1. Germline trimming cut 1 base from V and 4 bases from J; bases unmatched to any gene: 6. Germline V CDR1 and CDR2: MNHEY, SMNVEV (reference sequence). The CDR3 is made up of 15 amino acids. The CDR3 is CASSLWAGGRTEAFF. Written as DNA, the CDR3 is TGTGCCAGCAGTTTATGGGCAGGGGGTCGCACTGAAGCTTTCTTT.

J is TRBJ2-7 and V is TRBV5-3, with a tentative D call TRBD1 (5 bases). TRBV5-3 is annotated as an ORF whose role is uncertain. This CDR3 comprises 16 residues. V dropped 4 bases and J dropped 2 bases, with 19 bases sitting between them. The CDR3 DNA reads TGTGCCAGAAGCCCCCCTCCCGACAGCCCTACCTACGAGCAGTACTTC. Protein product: CARSPPPDSPTYEQYF.

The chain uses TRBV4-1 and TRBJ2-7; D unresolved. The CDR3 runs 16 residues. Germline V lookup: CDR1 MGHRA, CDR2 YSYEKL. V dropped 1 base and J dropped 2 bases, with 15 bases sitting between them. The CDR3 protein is CASSQVYPTPAYEQYF. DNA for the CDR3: TGCGCCAGCAGCCAAGTCTACCCGACACCAGCCTACGAGCAGTACTTC.

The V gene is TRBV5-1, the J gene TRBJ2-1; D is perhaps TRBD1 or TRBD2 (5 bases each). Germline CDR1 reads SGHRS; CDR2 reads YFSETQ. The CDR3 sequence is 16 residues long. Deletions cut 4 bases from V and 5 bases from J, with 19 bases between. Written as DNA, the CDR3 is TGCGCCAGCAGCGCCGCCGGGGCCCTCACCGACAATGAGCAGTTCTTC. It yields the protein CASSAAGALTDNEQFF.

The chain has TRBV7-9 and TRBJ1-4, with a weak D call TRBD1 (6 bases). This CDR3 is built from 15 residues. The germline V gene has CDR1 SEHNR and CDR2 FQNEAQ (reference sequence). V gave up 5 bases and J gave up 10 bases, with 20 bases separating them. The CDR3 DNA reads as TGTGCCAGCAGCCGAGCGGACAGCTCAGGAAGAAAACTGTTTTTT. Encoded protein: CASSRADSSGRKLFF.

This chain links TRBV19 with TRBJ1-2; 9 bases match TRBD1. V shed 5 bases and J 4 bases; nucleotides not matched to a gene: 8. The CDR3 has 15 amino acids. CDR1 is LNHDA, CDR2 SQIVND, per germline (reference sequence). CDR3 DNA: TGTGCCAGTAGTGTCGTGGGACAGGGAAGCTATGGCTACACCTTC. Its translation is CASSVVGQGSYGYTF.

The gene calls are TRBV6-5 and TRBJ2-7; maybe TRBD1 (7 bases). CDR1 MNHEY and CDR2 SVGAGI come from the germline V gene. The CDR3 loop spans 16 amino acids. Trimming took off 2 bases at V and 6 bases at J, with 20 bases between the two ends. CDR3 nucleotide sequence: TGTGCCAGCAGTTACACGAGTACAGGAGGGGGCGCCGAGCAGTACTTC. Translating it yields CASSYTSTGGGAEQYF.

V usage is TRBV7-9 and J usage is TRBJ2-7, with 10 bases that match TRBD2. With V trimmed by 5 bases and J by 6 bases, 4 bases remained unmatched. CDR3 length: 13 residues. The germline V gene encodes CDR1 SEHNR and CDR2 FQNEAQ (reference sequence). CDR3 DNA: TGTGCCAGCAGCCATCCTAGCGGGGGCGAGCAGTACTTC. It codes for CASSHPSGGEQYF.

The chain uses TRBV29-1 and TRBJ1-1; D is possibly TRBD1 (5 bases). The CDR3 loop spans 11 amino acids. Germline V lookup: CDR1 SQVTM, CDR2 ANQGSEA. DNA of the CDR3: TGCAGTTCAGGGACGAACACTGAAGCTTTCTTT. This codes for CSSGTNTEAFF.

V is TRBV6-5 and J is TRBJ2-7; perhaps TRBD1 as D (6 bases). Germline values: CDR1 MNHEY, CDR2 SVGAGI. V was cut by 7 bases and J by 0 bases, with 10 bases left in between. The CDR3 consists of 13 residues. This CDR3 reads CASKQGGSYEQYF. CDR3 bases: TGTGCCAGCAAACAGGGTGGCTCCTACGAGCAGTACTTC.

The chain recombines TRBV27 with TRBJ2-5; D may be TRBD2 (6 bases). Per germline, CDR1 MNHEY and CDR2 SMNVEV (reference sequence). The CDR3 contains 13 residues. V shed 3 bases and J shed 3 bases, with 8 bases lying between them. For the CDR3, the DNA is TGTGCCAGCAGTTTGTGGGGGGAAGAGACCCAGTACTTC. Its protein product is CASSLWGEETQYF.

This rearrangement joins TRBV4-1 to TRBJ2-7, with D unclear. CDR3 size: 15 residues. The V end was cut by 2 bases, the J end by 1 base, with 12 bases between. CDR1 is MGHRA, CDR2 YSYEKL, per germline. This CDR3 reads CASSQSLRLSYEQYF. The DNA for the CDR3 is TGCGCCAGCAGCCAAAGTCTGCGGCTATCCTACGAGCAGTACTTC.

DNA of the CDR3: TGTGCCAGCAGACTCTCCCTTACAGGGAACGAGCAGTACTTC. Translated: CASRLSLTGNEQYF. The V call is TRBV6-5, the J call TRBJ2-7; maybe TRBD1 (6 bases). CDR3 length equals 14 residues. Trimming removed 6 bases from V and 5 bases from J, with 17 bases in between. CDR1 is MNHEY, CDR2 SVGAGI, per germline.

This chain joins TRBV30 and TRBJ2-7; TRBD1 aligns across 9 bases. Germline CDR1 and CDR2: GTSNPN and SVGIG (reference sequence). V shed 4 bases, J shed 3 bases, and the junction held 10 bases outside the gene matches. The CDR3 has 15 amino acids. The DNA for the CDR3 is TGTGCCTGGACCCCCCCGGGACAGGGCTTCTACGAGCAGTACTTC. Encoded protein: CAWTPPGQGFYEQYF. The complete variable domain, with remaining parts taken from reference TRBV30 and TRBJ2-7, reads SQTIHQWPATLVQPVGSPLSLECTVEGTSNPNLYWYRQAAGRGLQLLFYSVGIGQISSEVPQNLSASRPQDRQFILSSKKLLLSDSGFYLCAWTPPGQGFYEQYFGPGTRLTVT.

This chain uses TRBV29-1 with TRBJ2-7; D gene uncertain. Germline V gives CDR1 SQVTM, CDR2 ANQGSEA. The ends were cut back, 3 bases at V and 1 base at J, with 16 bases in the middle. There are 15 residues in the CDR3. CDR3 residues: CSVEVISQESYEQYF. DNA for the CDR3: TGCAGCGTTGAGGTGATAAGCCAGGAGTCCTACGAGCAGTACTTC.

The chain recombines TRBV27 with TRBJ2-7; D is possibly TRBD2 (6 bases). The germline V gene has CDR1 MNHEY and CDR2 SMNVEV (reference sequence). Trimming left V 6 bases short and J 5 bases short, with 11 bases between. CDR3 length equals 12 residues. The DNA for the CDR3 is TGTGCCAGCAGCGGGGGACTGAACGAGCAGTACTTC. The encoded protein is CASSGGLNEQYF.

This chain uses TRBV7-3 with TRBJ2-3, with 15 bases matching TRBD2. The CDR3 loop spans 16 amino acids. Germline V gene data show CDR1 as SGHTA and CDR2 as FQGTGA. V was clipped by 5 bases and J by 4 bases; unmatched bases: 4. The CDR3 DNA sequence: TGTGCCAGCAGCCTTGGACTAGCGGGAGGGCCAGATACGCAGTATTTT. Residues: CASSLGLAGGPDTQYF.

DNA of the CDR3: TGTGCCAGCACTGGACACTCTAGCACAGATACGCAGTATTTT. Translating gives CASTGHSSTDTQYF. The chain joins TRBV27 to TRBJ2-3, with a tentative D call TRBD1 (5 bases). The CDR3 totals 14 residues. CDR1 is MNHEY and CDR2 is SMNVEV in the germline V gene (reference sequence). V was shortened by 7 bases and J by 0 bases, with 11 bases between the two germline ends.

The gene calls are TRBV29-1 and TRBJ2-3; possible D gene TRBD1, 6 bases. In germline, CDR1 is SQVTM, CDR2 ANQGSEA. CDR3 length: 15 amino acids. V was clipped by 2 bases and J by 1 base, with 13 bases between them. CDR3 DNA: TGCAGCGTTGAACTGGGGGACACTGGCACAGATACGCAGTATTTT. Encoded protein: CSVELGDTGTDTQYF.

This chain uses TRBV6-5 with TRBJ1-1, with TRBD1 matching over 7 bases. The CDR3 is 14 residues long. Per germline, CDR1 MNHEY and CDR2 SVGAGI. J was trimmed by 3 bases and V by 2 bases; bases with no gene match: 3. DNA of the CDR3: TGTGCCAGCAGTTACGAGGGGGCCGACACTGAAGCTTTCTTT. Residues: CASSYEGADTEAFF.

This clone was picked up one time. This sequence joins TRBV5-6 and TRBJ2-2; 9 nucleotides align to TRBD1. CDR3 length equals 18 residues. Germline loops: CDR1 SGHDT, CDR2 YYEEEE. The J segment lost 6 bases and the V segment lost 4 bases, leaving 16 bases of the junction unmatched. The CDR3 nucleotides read TGTGCCAGCAGCCCGTACCGGGACAGGGTTTTTGAATCCGGGGAGCTGTTTTTT. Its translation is CASSPYRDRVFESGELFF.